What follows are 27 T cell receptor beta chains derived from one specimen sequenced in a study of T cell responses to AZD1222 COVID-19 vaccine. Produced via immunoSEQ multiplex PCR; TCRdb's table is partial and in-frame only. The table records about 100,000 clones, about 91% of them present only once. The sequences come from peripheral blood, collected on day 0 of AZD1222 vaccination. Receptor source: an adult in good health.

J is TRBJ1-1 and V is TRBV10-2; D remains unclear. The germline V and J ends were trimmed by 1 base and 2 bases, with 8 bases remaining between them. This CDR3 comprises 14 residues. Germline lookup yields CDR1 WSHSY and CDR2 SAAADI. CDR3 coding DNA: TGCGCCAGCAGTGAGTGGAAGGTCAACACTGAAGCTTTCTTT. Protein sequence: CASSEWKVNTEAFF.

The chain joins TRBV4-1 to TRBJ1-1; D unclear. The germline V and J ends were trimmed by 3 bases and 4 bases, with 12 bases remaining between them. This CDR3 contains 14 residues. Per the germline V gene, CDR1 is MGHRA and CDR2 is YSYEKL. The CDR3 DNA reads TGCGCCAGCAGCCACAGTGAAAGGGTCACTGAAGCTTTCTTT. This encodes CASSHSERVTEAFF.

The chain combines TRBV2 with TRBJ1-4; 7 positions match TRBD1. Germline CDR1 is SNHLY and CDR2 is FYNNEI. The length of the CDR3 is 14 residues. The ends lost 7 bases at V and 7 bases at J; junction bases unmatched: 9. The DNA for the CDR3 is TGTGCCAGCATGCCCCGGGACAGAAGTGAAAAACTGTTTTTT. It translates to CASMPRDRSEKLFF.

The gene calls are TRBV4-1 and TRBJ2-7; either TRBD1 or TRBD2 may supply D (5 bases each). Trimming shortened V by 4 bases and J by 2 bases, and 9 bases separated the two germline ends. The CDR3 covers 13 residues. Germline V CDR1 and CDR2: MGHRA, YSYEKL. The CDR3 region is CASSPGPTYEQYF. The CDR3 bases are TGCGCCAGCAGCCCGGGACCCACCTACGAGCAGTACTTC.

The chain has TRBV5-6 and TRBJ1-1; no clear D. The CDR3 is 17 residues long. Trimming left V 0 bases short and J 5 bases short, with 20 bases between. Germline CDR1 reads SGHDT; CDR2 reads YYEEEE. This CDR3 is CASSLVTMVVFKTEAFF. The CDR3 nucleotides are TGTGCCAGCAGCTTGGTTACCATGGTAGTGTTCAAAACTGAAGCTTTCTTT. The variable domain in full, completed from reference TRBV5-6 and TRBJ1-1, reads DAGVTQSPTHLIKTRGQQVTLRCSPKSGHDTVSWYQQALGQGPQFIFQYYEEEERQRGNFPDRFSGHQFPNYSSELNVNALLLGDSALYLCASSLVTMVVFKTEAFFGQGTRLTVV.

The chain has TRBV6-5 and TRBJ1-1; D is uncertain. Trimming removed 7 bases at V and 6 bases at J, with 15 bases between. The CDR3 spans 13 residues. Germline CDR1 is MNHEY and CDR2 is SVGAGI. The CDR3 nucleotides read TGTGCCAGCACGTATCTTTCTGGGGCTGAAGCTTTCTTT. Protein product: CASTYLSGAEAFF.

The genes are TRBV19 and TRBJ2-7; 10 bases fit TRBD1. This CDR3 region has 17 residues. The J segment lost 1 base and the V segment lost 9 bases, leaving 15 bases of the junction unmatched. CDR1 is LNHDA, CDR2 SQIVND, per germline (reference sequence). CDR3: CASPASRDRGRSYEQYF. CDR3 nucleotides: TGTGCCAGCCCCGCTTCAAGGGACAGGGGTAGGTCCTACGAGCAGTACTTC.

V is TRBV9 and J is TRBJ2-5; D call uncertain. Germline-derived CDR1 and CDR2 are SGDLS and YYNGEE. The length of the CDR3 is 12 residues. V gave up 4 bases and J gave up 5 bases, with 9 bases separating them. The CDR3 bases are TGTGCCAGCAGCTCGGGTCGGGAGACCCAGTACTTC. Translating gives CASSSGRETQYF.

This clone was observed a few times. V is TRBV7-6 and J is TRBJ2-3; TRBD1 agrees at 8 bases. This CDR3 is 17 amino acids long. Germline V lookup: CDR1 SGHVS, CDR2 FNYEAQ. The J segment lost 3 bases and the V segment lost 4 bases, leaving 12 bases of the junction unmatched. As DNA, the CDR3 is TGTGCCAGCAGCTCAAAACCGGGACAGGTGGAAACAGATACGCAGTATTTT. Residues: CASSSKPGQVETDTQYF.

The chain employs TRBV5-1 and TRBJ1-1; weak D call: TRBD1 (6 bases). The germline gives CDR1 SGHRS, CDR2 YFSETQ. V was pared by 2 bases and J by 3 bases, with 11 bases between. CDR3 length equals 14 residues. CDR3 coding DNA: TGCGCCAGCAGCTTTTCACAGGGTGACACTGAAGCTTTCTTT. This codes for CASSFSQGDTEAFF. The full variable domain, in which reference TRBV5-1 and TRBJ1-1 provide the parts outside the CDR3, is KAGVTQTPRYLIKTRGQQVTLSCSPISGHRSVSWYQQTPGQGLQFLFEYFSETQRNKGNFPGRFSGRQFSNSRSEMNVSTLELGDSALYLCASSFSQGDTEAFFGQGTRLTVV.

The V and J genes are TRBV9 and TRBJ1-5; the D is unclear. Trimming pared 0 bases from V and 13 bases from J, leaving 11 bases between. There are 12 residues in the CDR3. Germline-derived CDR1 and CDR2 are SGDLS and YYNGEE. CDR3 DNA: TGTGCCAGCAGCGTAGAGAACGGACCACAGCATTTT. This codes for CASSVENGPQHF.

The chain couples TRBV7-6 to TRBJ2-7; possible D gene TRBD2, 5 bases. The CDR3 length is 15 residues. Germline-derived CDR1 and CDR2 are SGHVS and FNYEAQ. V lost 0 bases and J lost 2, with 11 bases in between. The CDR3 bases are TGTGCCAGCAGCTTAGCGGGGTCGGAGGCCTACGAGCAGTACTTC. This sequence encodes CASSLAGSEAYEQYF.

This clone was detected a few times. The rearrangement uses TRBV5-1 and TRBJ2-7, with D possibly being TRBD2 (7 bases). V was shortened by 0 bases and J by 0 bases, with 19 bases between the two germline ends. This CDR3 region has 18 residues. The V gene's germline CDR1 is SGHRS and CDR2 YFSETQ. The CDR3 protein is CASSLGLASGTSSYEQYF. The CDR3 DNA is TGCGCCAGCAGCTTGGGTTTGGCGAGCGGGACAAGCTCCTACGAGCAGTACTTC.

This clone was found many times. The chain employs TRBV6-5 and TRBJ1-3; D possibly corresponds to TRBD1 (5 bases). The germline gives CDR1 MNHEY, CDR2 SVGAGI. V was trimmed by 0 bases and J by 5 bases, leaving 14 bases between them. The CDR3 totals 16 residues. CDR3 protein: CASSYSRGDSRNTIYF. The DNA for the CDR3 is TGTGCCAGCAGTTACTCGAGAGGGGACTCAAGAAACACCATATATTTT.

The chain has TRBV10-1 and TRBJ2-3, with D unresolved. The CDR3 covers 12 residues. Trimming shortened V by 0 bases and J by 4 bases, and 2 bases separated the two germline ends. CDR1 is WNHNN, CDR2 SYGVQD, per germline (reference sequence). The CDR3 coding sequence is TGCGCCAGCAGTGAGTCCTCAGATACGCAGTATTTT. Protein sequence: CASSESSDTQYF.

J is TRBJ2-7 and V is TRBV5-1, with a possible D match to TRBD1 (6 bases). Germline V gene lookup returns CDR1 SGHRS and CDR2 YFSETQ. V lost 0 bases to trimming and J lost 3 bases, with 10 bases between them. The CDR3 contains 14 residues. CDR3 sequence: CASSLDRDGYEQYF. The CDR3 DNA is TGCGCCAGCAGCTTGGACAGGGACGGCTACGAGCAGTACTTC.

The chain employs TRBV29-1 and TRBJ1-2, with D possibly TRBD1 on 6 matching bases. V was pared by 4 bases and J by 0 bases, with 18 bases between. The CDR3 runs to 16 residues. In germline, CDR1 is SQVTM, CDR2 ANQGSEA. CDR3 coding DNA: TGCAGCGTTGTACTACCCGAGGGGGTAGCTAACTATGGCTACACCTTC. Protein: CSVVLPEGVANYGYTF.

The chain combines TRBV19 with TRBJ1-4, with a possible D match to TRBD1 (5 bases). The V end was cut by 5 bases, the J end by 1 base, with 11 bases between. Germline CDR1 is LNHDA and CDR2 is SQIVND (reference sequence). The CDR3 has 15 amino acids. CDR3 nucleotides: TGTGCCAGTAGTGGAACAGGTTTAACTAATGAAAAACTGTTTTTT. Translation gives CASSGTGLTNEKLFF.

Details on this clone: The conserved phenylalanine or tryptophan is not found at the CDR3 terminus, so this likely reflects a read error. The chain carries TRBV24-1 and TRBJ1-6; TRBD1 is a possible D gene (5 bases). This CDR3 region has 13 residues. Trimming shortened V by 5 bases and J by 9 bases, and 10 bases separated the two germline ends. The germline gives CDR1 KGHDR, CDR2 SFDVKD. This CDR3 is CATSGEGCSPLHL. The DNA of the CDR3 is TGTGCCACCAGTGGAGAGGGGTGTTCACCCCTCCACCTT.

V is TRBV28 and J is TRBJ2-7; TRBD2 might be the D (6 bases). Trimming removed 3 bases from V and 3 bases from J, with 21 bases in between. Germline CDR1 MDHEN, CDR2 SYDVKM. The CDR3 sequence is 17 residues long. The CDR3 DNA is TGTGCCAGCAGTTTGAAAAAGGGACTCCCATCGGTCTACGAGCAGTACTTC. The encoded protein is CASSLKKGLPSVYEQYF.

This sequence joins TRBV14 and TRBJ2-1; 7 bases agree with TRBD2. The germline gives CDR1 SGHDN, CDR2 FVKESK. The CDR3 length is 16 residues. Trimming cost V 1 base and J 5 bases; bases outside gene matches: 8. The CDR3 coding sequence is TGTGCCAGCAGCCAAGCGGGAGTGGGGGGGAACAATGAGCAGTTCTTC. Translating gives CASSQAGVGGNNEQFF.

In its sample, this clone was seen once. A read error may account for a junction end that differs from germline. This sequence joins TRBV12-3 or TRBV12-4 and TRBJ2-3, with D maybe TRBD2 (5 bases). CDR3 size: 8 residues. CDR3 in DNA: TGTGCCAGCAGTTTGAGGGATTTT. Translated, it gives CASSLRDF.

The rearrangement uses TRBV28 and TRBJ2-3; 8 nucleotides line up with TRBD2. This CDR3 has 16 residues. V shed 5 bases and J 2 bases; nucleotides not matched to a gene: 9. Germline lookup yields CDR1 MDHEN and CDR2 SYDVKM. The CDR3 coding sequence is TGTGCCAGCAGTCAAGGGACTAGTGGGGTCACAGATACGCAGTATTTT. Encoded protein: CASSQGTSGVTDTQYF.

V gene TRBV6-1 combines with J gene TRBJ2-7, with 9 positions matching TRBD1. The ends lost 3 bases at V and 1 base at J; junction bases unmatched: 7. This CDR3 spans 16 amino acids. Germline V gives CDR1 MNHNS, CDR2 SASEGT. The CDR3 nucleotides read TGTGCCAGCAGTGACACCGGGACAGGGTATTCCTACGAGCAGTACTTC. Translation gives CASSDTGTGYSYEQYF.

V and J are TRBV7-6 and TRBJ2-3, with no clear D. The V and J ends lost 1 base and 0 bases respectively, with 8 bases between them. CDR3 length: 15 amino acids. Germline lookup yields CDR1 SGHVS and CDR2 FNYEAQ. This CDR3 is CASSLVTISTDTQYF. In nucleotides, the CDR3 is TGTGCCAGCAGCTTAGTTACCATTAGCACAGATACGCAGTATTTT.

The chain recombines TRBV20-1 with TRBJ2-1, with a weak D call TRBD2 (7 bases). This CDR3 spans 13 amino acids. The germline CDR1 and CDR2 sequences are DFQATT and SNEGSKA (reference sequence). V shed 3 bases and J shed 14 bases, with 20 bases lying between them. CDR3 nucleotides: TGCAGTGCTAGTCGTGGGGGGGCGGGTATTGAGTTCTTC. This encodes CSASRGGAGIEFF.

This chain uses TRBV19 with TRBJ2-3; 7 nucleotides agree with TRBD2. The length of the CDR3 is 16 residues. The V segment lost 5 bases and the J segment 3 bases; nucleotides outside the gene matches: 11. Germline V gene lookup returns CDR1 LNHDA and CDR2 SQIVND (reference sequence). The DNA for the CDR3 is TGTGCCAGTAGTGATTGGTGGGGGGGTATTACAGATACGCAGTATTTT. Encoded protein: CASSDWWGGITDTQYF.